This T cell receptor beta chain came from a study of cytomegalovirus exposure and HLA in healthy donors. Overall study results and limits: Earlier findings revealed that most TCR beta V segments proved productive either about 90% or about 30% of the time.

Comment on this clone: What it binds is not known.

Germline CDR1 LNHDA, CDR2 SQIVND (reference sequence). The CDR3 is 14 amino acids. Trimming took off 5 bases at V and 0 bases at J, with 7 bases between the two ends. 60 Vbeta and 13 Jbeta primers were used in PCR. TCRdb's table, derived via immunoSEQ multiplex PCR, lists solely in-frame clones and lacks some. Among 250,000 or so clones listed, around 90% were seen once. The chain uses TRBV19 and TRBJ2-2; the D gene is possibly TRBD1 (5 bases). The TCR comes from a girl aged 2 to 9 in good health and CMV-seronegative. Material: PBMCs. The CDR3 loop reads CASSLTANTGELFF. CDR3 nucleotides: TGTGCCAGTAGTCTGACAGCGAACACCGGGGAGCTGTTTTTT. The whole variable domain, filled in from reference TRBV19 and TRBJ2-2, reads DGGITQSPKYLFRKEGQNVTLSCEQNLNHDAMYWYRQDPGQGLRLIYYSQIVNDFQKGDIAEGYSVSREKKESFPLTVTSAQKNPTAFYLCASSLTANTGELFFGEGSRLTVL.